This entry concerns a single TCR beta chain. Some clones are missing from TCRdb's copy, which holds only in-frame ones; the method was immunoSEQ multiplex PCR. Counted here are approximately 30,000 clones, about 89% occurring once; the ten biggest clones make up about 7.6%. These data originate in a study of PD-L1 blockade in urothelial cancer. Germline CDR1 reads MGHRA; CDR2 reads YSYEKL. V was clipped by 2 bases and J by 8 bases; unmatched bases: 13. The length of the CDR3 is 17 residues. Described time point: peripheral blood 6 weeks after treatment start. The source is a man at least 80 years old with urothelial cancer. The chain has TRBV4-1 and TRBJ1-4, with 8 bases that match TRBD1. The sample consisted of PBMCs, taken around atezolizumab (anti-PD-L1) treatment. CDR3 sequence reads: CASSQTGGNGIREKLFF. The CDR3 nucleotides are TGCGCCAGCAGCCAAACAGGGGGAAATGGAATTCGGGAAAAACTGTTTTTT.